Listed below are T cell receptor beta chains from one sample, sequenced in a study of T cell changes during pregnancy in multiple sclerosis. Clones were sequenced by immunoSEQ multiplex PCR, and TCRdb holds only the in-frame ones, with some missing. The table records about 29,000 clones, 75% to 90% of them present only once. The sequencing here drew on CD8+ T cells from peripheral blood mononuclear cells, taken after pregnancy. Receptor source: a female donor with multiple sclerosis, enrolled in a pregnancy study. CDR3s include the opening cysteine and the closing phenylalanine or tryptophan. Each record gives: D gene, J gene, clone size, V gene, CDR3 protein, CDR3 DNA. D genes are given only for firm matches. Expanded clones get a size class; other rows say once, few or many, or leave the size out.

TRBD2 TRBJ2-3 . TRBV6-6 CASSLHSGGDTDTQYF TGTGCCAGCAGTCTACATAGCGGGGGAGACACAGATACGCAGTATTTT
TRBD1 TRBJ2-7 . TRBV7-6 CASSNRRDRAAYEQYF TGTGCCAGCAGCAACCGCCGGGACAGGGCCGCATACGAGCAGTACTTC
. TRBJ2-7 . TRBV7-2 CASSWGTPSSYEQYF TGTGCCAGCAGCTGGGGGACACCGAGCTCCTACGAGCAGTACTTC
. TRBJ1-4 . TRBV6-5 CASSHGGEEKLFF TGTGCCAGCAGTCACGGAGGGGAAGAAAAACTGTTTTTT
TRBD2 TRBJ2-4 . TRBV7-4 CASSIKTSGSTPAKNIQYF TGTGCCAGCAGCATTAAGACTAGCGGGAGTACTCCAGCCAAAAACATTCAGTACTTC
TRBD1 TRBJ1-6 . TRBV7-2 CASSFQGAGNSPLHF TGTGCCAGCAGCTTTCAGGGGGCAGGGAATTCACCCCTCCACTTT
TRBD1 TRBJ1-1 . TRBV7-9 CASSPGTAEAFF TGTGCCAGCAGCCCTGGGACAGCCGAAGCTTTCTTT
TRBD2 TRBJ2-1 . TRBV2 CASSEWTSGDEQFF TGTGCCAGCAGTGAATGGACTAGCGGTGATGAGCAGTTCTTC
TRBD1 TRBJ2-2 . TRBV4-1 CASSPRQGAPELFF TGCGCCAGCAGCCCTAGACAGGGGGCGCCGGAGCTGTTTTTT
TRBD2 TRBJ2-1 . TRBV4-1 CASSYRTSGSDEQFF TGCGCCAGCAGCTATCGGACTAGCGGGAGCGATGAGCAGTTCTTC
. TRBJ2-1 . TRBV7-3 CASKQNREGNEQFF TGTGCCAGCAAGCAAAACAGGGAAGGCAATGAGCAGTTCTTC
TRBD2 TRBJ2-1 . TRBV9 CASSVGTSGIISSYNEQFF TGTGCCAGCAGCGTAGGGACTAGCGGGATTATAAGCTCCTACAATGAGCAGTTCTTC
. TRBJ2-1 . TRBV27 CASSFGHPNYNEQFF TGTGCCAGCAGTTTCGGACACCCGAACTACAATGAGCAGTTCTTC
TRBD1 TRBJ2-1 . TRBV28 CASRAGTGYNEQFF TGTGCCAGCAGGGCAGGGACAGGCTACAATGAGCAGTTCTTC
. TRBJ1-1 once TRBV5-6 CASSPRGGTEAFF TGTGCCAGCAGCCCTCGCGGGGGAACTGAAGCTTTCTTT
TRBD1 TRBJ2-2 few TRBV5-6 CASSLAQTGGDTGELFF TGTGCCAGCAGCTTGGCACAGACAGGGGGGGACACCGGGGAGCTGTTTTTT
. TRBJ1-1 once TRBV19 CASSIAFNGGNTEAFF TGTGCCAGTAGTATTGCCTTCAACGGGGGGAACACTGAAGCTTTCTTT
. TRBJ2-3 . TRBV7-7 CASSLSGTGDTQYF TGTGCTAGCAGCCTTAGCGGCACCGGGGATACGCAGTATTTT
TRBD1 TRBJ1-4 . TRBV5-1 CASSLDPRGLGEKLFF TGCGCCAGCAGCTTGGACCCCAGGGGGCTGGGAGAAAAACTGTTTTTT
. TRBJ2-5 . TRBV2 CASSDYSDQETQYF TGTGCCAGCAGTGATTACAGTGACCAAGAGACCCAGTACTTC
. TRBJ2-2 . TRBV5-5 CASSQYEGSTGELFF TGCGCCAGCAGCCAATATGAGGGAAGCACCGGGGAGCTGTTTTTT
. TRBJ1-2 . TRBV20-1 CSARDLYGYTF TGCAGTGCTAGAGATCTTTATGGCTACACCTTC
TRBD1 TRBJ1-1 . TRBV9 CASSVTPRDSGTNTEAFF TGTGCCAGCAGCGTAACCCCCAGGGACAGCGGAACGAACACTGAAGCTTTCTTT
. TRBJ2-5 . TRBV19 CASSPLRGGKTQYF TGTGCCAGTAGCCCCTTGAGGGGCGGGAAGACCCAGTACTTC
TRBD2 TRBJ2-3 . TRBV28 CASTYRGLATDTQYF TGTGCCAGCACATACAGGGGACTAGCAACAGATACGCAGTATTTT
. TRBJ1-2 . TRBV7-2 CASSLAGAPGGYTF TGTGCCAGCAGCTTAGCCGGCGCTCCGGGGGGCTACACCTTC
TRBD2 TRBJ2-3 . TRBV2 CASSQGLAGATDTQYF TGTGCCAGCAGTCAGGGACTAGCGGGGGCCACAGATACGCAGTATTTT
. TRBJ2-2 . TRBV5-1 CASSLESSRGARFFNTGELFF TGCGCCAGCAGCTTGGAATCTAGCCGCGGGGCACGGTTCTTTAATACCGGGGAGCTGTTTTTT
TRBD2 TRBJ2-7 . TRBV6-5 CASSYDLASGTYEQYF TGTGCCAGCAGTTACGACCTCGCTAGCGGGACCTACGAGCAGTACTTC
TRBD2 TRBJ2-5 . TRBV7-9 CASSTLLAGQETQYF TGTGCCAGCAGCACCCTGTTAGCGGGACAAGAGACCCAGTACTTC
TRBD1 TRBJ2-7 . TRBV5-4 CASSLTTGAYEQYF TGTGCCAGCAGCTTGACCACAGGGGCCTACGAGCAGTACTTC
. TRBJ2-1 . TRBV10-3 CAISERVDFQGSYNEQFF TGTGCCATCAGTGAACGAGTGGACTTCCAAGGCTCCTACAATGAGCAGTTCTTC
TRBD1 TRBJ2-7 . TRBV4-1 CASSRETGSYEQYF TGCGCCAGCAGCCGAGAGACAGGGTCCTACGAGCAGTACTTC
TRBD1 TRBJ2-7 . TRBV7-9 CASSLPGGPNSYEQYF TGTGCCAGCAGCCTTCCAGGGGGCCCTAATTCCTACGAGCAGTACTTC
. TRBJ1-1 medium-sized TRBV7-9 CASSLGQLNTEAFF TGTGCCAGCAGCTTAGGACAGCTGAACACTGAAGCTTTCTTT
. TRBJ1-2 . TRBV4-3 CASSQDKGEGGYTF TGCGCCAGCAGCCAAGATAAGGGGGAGGGTGGCTACACCTTC
. TRBJ1-2 . TRBV4-3 CASSQDRGTNYGYTF TGCGCCAGCAGCCAAGATAGGGGCACTAACTATGGCTACACCTTC
TRBD2 TRBJ2-7 . TRBV9 CASSVAGGVSYEQYF TGTGCCAGCAGCGTAGCGGGGGGGGTCTCCTACGAGCAGTACTTC
. TRBJ1-2 . TRBV5-6 CASSLSDRWYGYTF TGTGCCAGCAGCTTGTCTGACAGGTGGTATGGCTACACCTTC
. TRBJ2-1 medium-sized TRBV10-3 CAISEADQSYNEQFF TGTGCCATCAGTGAAGCGGACCAATCCTACAATGAGCAGTTCTTC